This paragraph covers one T cell receptor beta chain sequence. This entry comes from a study of blood T cell repertoires in COVID-19. As for the study in general: Nucleic acid was either cDNA or gDNA, and it came from T cells, B-cell-depleted T cells, or PBMCs.

Germline V gene data show CDR1 as SGHAT and CDR2 as FQNNGV. Trimming cost V 1 base and J 4 bases, with 17 bases left between them. The CDR3 has 18 amino acids. In the study's own analysis: The assay estimated nucleated cells by amplifying reference gene primers. Clones were read by immunoSEQ multiplex PCR, and TCRdb kept only the in-frame ones, dropping some. For V, J and clone size, that table is used; D and trimming come from the DNA. In the table there are approximately 220,000 clones, about 86% of which are singletons. The sequenced sample consisted of PBMCs or T cells enriched from blood (not recorded which). This receptor was taken from a woman younger than 45 who had been exposed to COVID-19. V usage is TRBV11-2 and J usage is TRBJ1-6; the D is unclear. The CDR3 DNA is TGTGCCAGCAGCTTAGTCAAGTTGAGCCTAACTTATAATTCACCCCTCCACTTT. Amino acid sequence: CASSLVKLSLTYNSPLHF.